This entry lists 23 T cell receptor beta chains sequenced from one sample in a study of T cells in Graves' hyperthyroidism and ophthalmopathy. Amplified TCR beta CDR3 regions came from RNA transcripts. Using the HTBI primer set, a first-round RT-PCR was run on the TCR CDR3. One entry per CDR3 protein results from TCRdb running MiXCR on the multiplex PCR reads. The sample has roughly 360,000 distinct CDR3 sequences; approximately 13% are singletons. The sequenced sample was blood. These receptors were obtained from a man under 40 with Graves' hyperthyroidism that later progressed to Graves' ophthalmopathy.

In its sample, this clonotype was seen many times. The chain employs TRBV6-5 and TRBJ1-6, with D possibly TRBD1 on 5 matching bases. Germline-derived CDR1 and CDR2 are MNHEY and SVGAGI. The CDR3 length is 19 residues. Trimming took off 0 bases at V and 6 bases at J, with 21 bases between the two ends. In DNA, the CDR3 is TGTGCCAGCAGTTACTCGAAACCGGCGGCAGAAGGGGCTAATTCACCCCTCCACTTT. Protein sequence: CASSYSKPAAEGANSPLHF.

This clonotype was observed many times. V usage is TRBV6-1 and J usage is TRBJ2-5; 12 nucleotides agree with TRBD2. Losses at the gene ends were 6 bases for V and 4 bases for J; bases not matched to a gene: 9. This CDR3 contains 16 residues. Germline lookup yields CDR1 MNHNS and CDR2 SASEGT. The CDR3 protein is CASRASGGAVGETQYF. CDR3 coding DNA: TGTGCCAGCAGAGCTAGCGGGGGGGCTGTTGGAGAGACCCAGTACTTC.

This clonotype was observed many times. The chain couples TRBV28 to TRBJ2-2; 7 bases line up with TRBD1. CDR3 length: 16 amino acids. Germline V CDR1 and CDR2: MDHEN, SYDVKM. V was clipped by 3 bases and J by 1 base; unmatched bases: 5. In DNA, the CDR3 is TGTGCCAGCAGTTTTCTCGGACAGGAGAACACCGGGGAGCTGTTTTTT. This sequence encodes CASSFLGQENTGELFF.

The V gene is TRBV5-5, the J gene TRBJ2-3, with TRBD1 as a possible D gene (6 bases). The CDR3 extends over 13 amino acids. In germline, CDR1 is SGHKS, CDR2 YYEKEE (reference sequence). V was cut by 5 bases and J by 2 bases, with 9 bases left in between. CDR3 loop: CASRRTDTDTQYF. The CDR3 bases are TGTGCCAGCAGGAGGACAGACACAGATACGCAGTATTTT.

This clonotype was counted ten times or more. The chain employs TRBV28 and TRBJ2-5; 10 bases align to TRBD1. V trimming: 7 bases; J trimming: 3 bases; junction bases outside the gene matches: 5. This CDR3 spans 14 amino acids. Germline V gene data show CDR1 as MDHEN and CDR2 as SYDVKM. Here the CDR3 reads CASNPGTGEETQYF. The CDR3 DNA is TGTGCCAGCAACCCAGGGACAGGGGAAGAGACCCAGTACTTC.

The gene calls are TRBV28 and TRBJ1-5, with D perhaps matching TRBD1 (6 bases). In germline, CDR1 is MDHEN, CDR2 SYDVKM. V lost 7 bases and J lost 2, with 18 bases in between. The CDR3 consists of 16 residues. CDR3 coding DNA: TGTGCCAGCATCTGGGGGCGCCCCCTCGGCAATCAGCCCCAGCATTTT. Encoded protein: CASIWGRPLGNQPQHF.

In this sample, this clonotype turned up many times. The chain links TRBV7-9 to TRBJ2-7; 7 positions match TRBD1. V lost 6 bases and J lost 1; bases outside the gene matches: 6. CDR1 is SEHNR, CDR2 FQNEAQ, per germline (reference sequence). This CDR3 region has 14 residues. CDR3 DNA sequence: TGTGCCAGCAGACCGACAGGGCCATCCTACGAGCAGTACTTC. Protein product: CASRPTGPSYEQYF.

The chain couples TRBV25-1 to TRBJ2-7, with D possibly matching TRBD1 (6 bases). CDR1 is MGHDK and CDR2 is SYGVNS in the germline V gene. CDR3 length: 14 residues. Trimming stripped 5 bases from V and 1 base from J, with 12 bases between. The CDR3 reads CASSRSGESYEQYF. The CDR3 nucleotides are TGTGCCAGCAGTAGGTCAGGGGAATCCTACGAGCAGTACTTC.

This clonotype has just a few counts. The V gene is TRBV12-3 or TRBV12-4, the J gene TRBJ2-4; a possible D gene is TRBD2 (6 bases). V lost 5 bases, J lost 1 base, and 12 bases lay in between. The CDR3 contains 15 residues. The CDR3 protein is CASSPGGQAKNIQYF. Written as DNA, the CDR3 is TGTGCCAGCAGTCCCGGAGGGCAGGCCAAAAACATTCAGTACTTC.

About this clonotype: A read error may explain this, as a much larger clone is one base away. The chain employs TRBV9 and TRBJ2-3; no clear D gene. This CDR3 has 12 amino acids. The germline V gene encodes CDR1 SGDLS and CDR2 YYNGEE. V lost 2 bases, J lost 2 bases, and 3 bases lay in between. The CDR3, as DNA: TGTGCCAGCAGCGTCCCCACAGATACGCAGTATTTT. Translated, it gives CASSVPTDTQYF.

This clonotype came up many times. The chain links TRBV7-9 to TRBJ1-3, with unresolved D. The germline V and J ends were trimmed by 4 bases and 0 bases, with 19 bases remaining between them. The CDR3 extends over 18 amino acids. Germline loops: CDR1 SEHNR, CDR2 FQNEAQ (reference sequence). The CDR3 loop is CASSSTLPIQSSGNTIYF. DNA for the CDR3: TGTGCCAGCAGCTCCACCCTCCCCATTCAAAGCTCTGGAAACACCATATATTTT.

A remark on this clonotype: Possible read error: a much larger clone is one base away. The gene calls are TRBV18 and TRBJ2-3; D gene ambiguous. V was cut by 0 bases and J by 6 bases, with 7 bases left in between. There are 13 residues in the CDR3. From germline, CDR1 is KGHSH and CDR2 LQKENI. CDR3 in DNA: TGTGCCAGCTCACCACCGGGTCGGGATACGCAGTATTTT. It codes for CASSPPGRDTQYF.

The table lists this clonotype with many counts. The chain couples TRBV27 to TRBJ2-5; D might be TRBD1 (5 bases). Germline V gene sequence: CDR1 MNHEY, CDR2 SMNVEV (reference sequence). V gave up 2 bases and J gave up 4 bases, with 17 bases separating them. This CDR3 is built from 16 residues. CDR3 bases: TGTGCCAGCAGTTTAGTGTGGGGCAGATCTGTAGAGACCCAGTACTTC. Protein sequence: CASSLVWGRSVETQYF.

The gene calls are TRBV20-1 and TRBJ2-7; TRBD2 is a possible D gene (6 bases). V was trimmed by 3 bases and J by 0 bases, leaving 9 bases between them. The CDR3 spans 13 residues. Per germline, CDR1 DFQATT and CDR2 SNEGSKA (reference sequence). The DNA for the CDR3 is TGCAGTGCTAGGGAGGGCAGCTCCTACGAGCAGTACTTC. It translates to CSAREGSSYEQYF.

This clonotype has a count of ten or more. The chain recombines TRBV12-3 or TRBV12-4 with TRBJ1-5; D uncertain. Trimming stripped 2 bases from V and 3 bases from J, with 5 bases between. The CDR3 has 13 residues. Here the CDR3 DNA reads TGTGCCAGCAGTTTAACAGACAATCAGCCCCAGCATTTT. The encoded protein is CASSLTDNQPQHF.

This clonotype was recorded at least ten times. The chain uses TRBV18 and TRBJ2-5; possibly TRBD1 for D (6 bases). Per the germline V gene, CDR1 is KGHSH and CDR2 is LQKENI. Trimming cost V 0 bases and J 5 bases, with 10 bases left between them. CDR3 length: 14 amino acids. CDR3 sequence (DNA): TGTGCCAGCTCACCACCGGGGGCGGACGAGACCCAGTACTTC. It codes for CASSPPGADETQYF.

In its sample, this clonotype was seen many times. This sequence joins TRBV6-1 and TRBJ2-1; D call uncertain. Germline V gene lookup returns CDR1 MNHNS and CDR2 SASEGT. The V and J ends lost 5 bases and 6 bases respectively, with 11 bases between them. There are 13 residues in the CDR3. The CDR3 DNA follows: TGTGCCAGCAGTTCAACCTACGGCAATGAGCAGTTCTTC. It encodes CASSSTYGNEQFF.

This clonotype was found a few times. J is TRBJ2-5 and V is TRBV10-3; no definite D call. V shed 0 bases and J shed 5 bases, with 10 bases lying between them. Per germline, CDR1 ENHRY and CDR2 SYGVKD. The CDR3 is 14 amino acids. In nucleotides, the CDR3 is TGTGCCATCAGTGAGTCTGACCAGAGGGAGACCCAGTACTTC. It is translated as CAISESDQRETQYF.

This clonotype was counted at least ten times. The J gene is TRBJ1-1, the V gene TRBV9; D call uncertain. The CDR3 has 14 amino acids. With 2 bases removed from V and 7 bases from J, the gap between germline ends came to 15 bases. Germline-derived CDR1 and CDR2 are SGDLS and YYNGEE. The CDR3 here is CASSVQTDSFEAFF. CDR3 DNA: TGTGCCAGCAGCGTTCAAACGGACTCTTTTGAAGCTTTCTTT.

This clonotype was found many times. The chain uses TRBV28 and TRBJ2-1; TRBD1 matches at 7 bases. The CDR3 has 17 amino acids. V trimming: 6 bases; J trimming: 6 bases; junction bases outside the gene matches: 17. Germline V lookup: CDR1 MDHEN, CDR2 SYDVKM. The DNA for the CDR3 is TGTGCCAGCAGCCAAAGGATCCCCTCGGACAGGTCCAATGAGCAGTTCTTC. Protein: CASSQRIPSDRSNEQFF.

The CDR3, as DNA: TGTGCCAGCAGCTTACAGACAGGGGAATGGTATGGCTACACCTTC. Protein product: CASSLQTGEWYGYTF. The chain has TRBV5-4 and TRBJ1-2; 8 bases align to TRBD1. V was pared by 2 bases and J by 5 bases, with 8 bases of the junction left unmatched. The CDR3 contains 15 residues. The germline V gene has CDR1 SGHNT and CDR2 YYREEE (reference sequence).

The gene calls are TRBV5-5 and TRBJ1-5; D call uncertain. V lost 1 base and J lost 0, with 8 bases in between. Germline V gene data show CDR1 as SGHKS and CDR2 as YYEKEE (reference sequence). The CDR3 is 15 residues long. In DNA form, the CDR3 reads TGTGCCAGCAGCTTGATCGCGAATAGCAATCAGCCCCAGCATTTT. Amino acids: CASSLIANSNQPQHF.

The V and J genes are TRBV20-1 and TRBJ2-1; 7 positions match TRBD2. The germline gives CDR1 DFQATT, CDR2 SNEGSKA (reference sequence). The CDR3 extends over 15 amino acids. The V gene end was trimmed by 5 bases and the J gene end by 7 bases; junction bases not matched to a gene: 14. The CDR3 sequence: CSAELAYGDGNEQFF. CDR3 nucleotide sequence: TGCAGTGCTGAACTAGCGTACGGTGATGGGAATGAGCAGTTCTTC.